The next 26 T cell receptor beta chains were all read from a single sample in a study of T cells after yellow fever vaccination (dated by TCRdb to the late 2010s). Receptor libraries were prepared by 5' RACE. The sequencing machine was an Illumina HiSeq 2500. TCRdb applied fastp at Q25 and MiXCR to the public reads, then kept only in-frame beta chains. Duplicate CDR3 protein sequences are folded into a single record with the most common DNA and genes. The sample yields under 150,000 distinct CDR3 sequences; less than 9.5% were counted once. The top ten clonotypes cover approximately 0.78% of the sample. The treatment or condition tag for this specimen amounts to: live attenuated yellow fever vaccine strain. This material consisted of CD4+ T cells sorted from PBMCs, taken 5 days after the yellow fever booster vaccination. All receptors come from a man younger than 45 who received the YFV17D yellow fever vaccine.

This clonotype was counted many times. The rearrangement uses TRBV5-6 and TRBJ2-1, with 8 bases that match TRBD1. Germline V gives CDR1 SGHDT, CDR2 YYEEEE. There are 14 residues in the CDR3. J lost 4 bases, V lost 3 bases, and 3 bases had no gene match. In DNA, the CDR3 is TGTGCCAGCAGCTCGGGACAGGCTTACAATGAGCAGTTCTTC. Translation: CASSSGQAYNEQFF.

This clonotype was seen many times. CDR3 protein: CSVQGVAGELFF. As DNA, the CDR3 is TGCAGTGTTCAGGGGGTGGCCGGGGAGCTGTTTTTT. V gene TRBV20-1 combines with J gene TRBJ2-2, with 7 bases fitting TRBD1. Germline lookup yields CDR1 DFQATT and CDR2 SNEGSKA (reference sequence). The V segment lost 7 bases and the J segment 6 bases; nucleotides outside the gene matches: 5. The CDR3 is 12 amino acids.

This clonotype was picked up many times. The CDR3 is CASSVRDRGDEQFF. As DNA, the CDR3 is TGTGCCAGCAGCGTCCGGGACAGGGGAGATGAGCAGTTCTTC. The J gene is TRBJ2-1, the V gene TRBV7-8; 10 bases fit TRBD1. Trimming at V came to 5 bases and at J to 8 bases, leaving 6 bases not matched to a gene. Germline V gene lookup returns CDR1 SGHVS and CDR2 FQNEAQ. The CDR3 has 14 amino acids.

This clonotype was seen repeatedly, ten times or more. V and J are TRBV20-1 and TRBJ2-2; D gene ambiguous. The CDR3 has 13 amino acids. Germline-derived CDR1 and CDR2 are DFQATT and SNEGSKA (reference sequence). Trimming shortened V by 3 bases and J by 7 bases, and 12 bases separated the two germline ends. For the CDR3, the DNA is TGCAGTGCTAGTCGTAGTGAGAACGGGGAGCTGTTTTTT. It yields the protein CSASRSENGELFF.

This clonotype was seen many times. This chain links TRBV4-3 with TRBJ2-5; D not certain. V dropped 1 base and J dropped 7 bases, with 13 bases sitting between them. Germline V gene lookup returns CDR1 LGHNA and CDR2 YSLEER. This CDR3 is built from 14 residues. The CDR3: CASSQVLYVSTQYF. The CDR3 bases are TGCGCCAGCAGCCAAGTTCTATACGTGTCGACCCAGTACTTC.

This clonotype was picked up a small number of times. The chain has TRBV24-1 and TRBJ2-2; 9 bases fit TRBD2. Trimming cost V 6 bases and J 7 bases; bases outside gene matches: 11. Germline V lookup: CDR1 KGHDR, CDR2 SFDVKD. The CDR3 has 16 residues. The CDR3 reads CATSNSGSSVNGELFF. CDR3 nucleotides: TGTGCCACCAGTAATAGCGGGAGTTCCGTTAACGGGGAGCTGTTTTTT.

This clonotype was detected many times. The V gene is TRBV20-1, the J gene TRBJ2-1; 7 bases are shared with TRBD2. From germline, CDR1 is DFQATT and CDR2 SNEGSKA (reference sequence). Germline trimming cut 3 bases from V and 0 bases from J; bases unmatched to any gene: 2. This CDR3 has 14 residues. The CDR3 nucleotides are TGCAGTGCTAGGTGGACTAGCTCCTACAATGAGCAGTTCTTC. Residues: CSARWTSSYNEQFF.

The table lists this clonotype with many counts. CDR3 loop: CASSLAAAVSYEQYF. For the CDR3, the DNA is TGTGCCAGCAGCTTAGCAGCGGCGGTCTCCTACGAGCAGTACTTC. The gene calls are TRBV7-9 and TRBJ2-7; D is possibly TRBD2 (5 bases). There are 15 residues in the CDR3. The V end was cut by 0 bases, the J end by 0 bases, with 9 bases between. Per germline, CDR1 SEHNR and CDR2 FQNEAQ (reference sequence).

This clonotype occurred once. It may be a read error: a sequence one base away is much more abundant. The chain is built from TRBV24-1 and TRBJ2-1; 9 bases match TRBD2. This CDR3 is built from 16 residues. CDR1 and CDR2 (germline): KGHDR, SFDVKD. Germline trimming cut 4 bases from V and 4 bases from J; bases unmatched to any gene: 7. The CDR3 sequence is CATSDPTSGAYNEQFF. DNA of the CDR3: TGTGCCACCAGTGACCCGACTAGCGGAGCATACAATGAGCAGTTCTTC.

The chain links TRBV14 to TRBJ2-1; D is tentatively TRBD1 or TRBD2 (5 bases each). V lost 1 base, J lost 10 bases, and 14 bases lay in between. Germline CDR1 is SGHDN and CDR2 is FVKESK. The CDR3 consists of 14 residues. This CDR3 is CASSQVGAGNEQFF. The DNA for the CDR3 is TGTGCCAGCAGCCAAGTTGGGGCGGGTAACGAGCAGTTCTTC.

The sample holds many counts of this clonotype. This chain connects TRBV18 to TRBJ2-1; 7 nucleotides line up with TRBD1. Germline CDR1 reads KGHSH; CDR2 reads LQKENI. V was clipped by 8 bases and J by 6 bases; unmatched bases: 7. The CDR3 totals 13 residues. This CDR3 reads CASSPPGGNEQFF. The CDR3 bases are TGTGCCAGCAGCCCTCCAGGGGGCAATGAGCAGTTCTTC. The full variable domain, rest sourced from reference TRBV18 and TRBJ2-1, is NAGVMQNPRHLVRRRGQEARLRCSPMKGHSHVYWYRQLPEEGLKFMVYLQKENIIDESGMPKERFSAEFPKEGPSILRIQQVVRGDSAAYFCASSPPGGNEQFFGPGTRLTVL.

This clonotype showed up just a few times. The CDR3 protein is CASSTTSGRINTGELFF. The CDR3 DNA is TGTGCCAGTAGTACGACTAGCGGGAGAATTAACACCGGGGAGCTGTTTTTT. The chain combines TRBV19 with TRBJ2-2; 12 nucleotides agree with TRBD2. CDR3 length: 17 amino acids. CDR1 and CDR2 from the germline V gene are LNHDA and SQIVND (reference sequence). Trimming removed 4 bases from V and 2 bases from J; junction bases left unmatched: 5.

This clonotype was observed many times. The CDR3 region has the DNA TGTGCCAGCAGCTTGGGGGCACAAGACTACGAGCAGTACTTC. It translates to CASSLGAQDYEQYF. V gene TRBV7-2 combines with J gene TRBJ2-7, with a tentative D call TRBD1 (6 bases). Trimming left V 3 bases short and J 3 bases short, with 12 bases between. The CDR3 has 14 residues. Germline V lookup: CDR1 SGHTA, CDR2 FQGNSA.

This clonotype was picked up many times. This chain connects TRBV15 to TRBJ2-7, with 7 bases that match TRBD1. J lost 2 bases, V lost 0 bases, and 4 bases had no gene match. This CDR3 contains 15 residues. Per the germline V gene, CDR1 is LNHNV and CDR2 is YYDKDF (reference sequence). The CDR3 DNA reads as TGTGCCACCAGCAGAGAGGTGACAGGGACCTACGAGCAGTACTTC. Encoded protein: CATSREVTGTYEQYF.

The chain joins TRBV6-5 to TRBJ1-2, with 8 bases matching TRBD1. V lost 4 bases, J lost 6 bases, and 13 bases stayed unmatched. Per germline, CDR1 MNHEY and CDR2 SVGAGI. The CDR3 is 16 residues long. CDR3 nucleotides: TGTGCCAGCAGTTCAGCAGGGGGCGGTTCAAGGCATGGCTACACCTTC. It translates to CASSSAGGGSRHGYTF.

This clonotype was observed many times. The rearrangement joins TRBV5-1 to TRBJ2-3; D is undetermined. V was cut by 5 bases and J by 0 bases, with 13 bases left in between. This CDR3 has 15 residues. Germline V gives CDR1 SGHRS, CDR2 YFSETQ. The CDR3 spells CASSLMTSSTDTQYF. DNA for the CDR3: TGCGCCAGCAGTTTGATGACCTCAAGCACAGATACGCAGTATTTT.

J is TRBJ2-3 and V is TRBV20-1; TRBD2 might be the D (6 bases). The CDR3 extends over 11 amino acids. Trimming pared 0 bases from V and 11 bases from J, leaving 9 bases between. The germline V gene encodes CDR1 DFQATT and CDR2 SNEGSKA (reference sequence). CDR3 loop: CSAREGTRQYF. The CDR3 coding sequence is TGCAGTGCTAGAGAAGGGACTCGGCAGTATTTT.

This clonotype has at least ten counts. The V and J genes are TRBV11-2 and TRBJ2-5; the D is unclear. The CDR3 has 13 residues. Germline loops: CDR1 SGHAT, CDR2 FQNNGV. The germline V and J ends were trimmed by 3 bases and 1 base, with 6 bases remaining between them. CDR3: CASSFFIQETQYF. The DNA of the CDR3 is TGTGCCAGCAGCTTCTTCATCCAAGAGACCCAGTACTTC.

This clonotype was seen ten or more times. CDR3 amino acids: CASSTGGNEKLFF. CDR3 DNA sequence: TGCGCCAGCAGCACGGGGGGGAACGAAAAACTGTTTTTT. The rearrangement uses TRBV5-1 and TRBJ1-4, with a possible D match to TRBD1 (5 bases). This CDR3 has 13 residues. Looked up from germline, CDR1 is SGHRS and CDR2 is YFSETQ. V was trimmed by 4 bases and J by 8 bases, leaving 12 bases between them.

This clonotype was seen only a few times. This chain connects TRBV27 to TRBJ2-7, with 9 bases identical to TRBD1. The V and J ends lost 3 bases and 3 bases, in that order; junction bases with no gene match: 6. The CDR3 extends over 15 amino acids. Germline CDR1 reads MNHEY; CDR2 reads SMNVEV (reference sequence). The CDR3 protein is CASSLRTGANYEQYF. In nucleotides, the CDR3 is TGTGCCAGCAGTTTGAGGACAGGGGCCAACTACGAGCAGTACTTC.

This clonotype has ten or more counts. The chain couples TRBV27 to TRBJ2-5; the D gene could be TRBD1 or TRBD2 (5 bases each). Trimming stripped 2 bases from V and 4 bases from J, with 20 bases between. Germline V gene data show CDR1 as MNHEY and CDR2 as SMNVEV (reference sequence). This CDR3 is 17 amino acids long. The CDR3: CASSLRTGPRIGETQYF. Written as DNA, the CDR3 is TGTGCCAGCAGTTTAAGGACGGGGCCCAGGATAGGAGAGACCCAGTACTTC.

The sample holds many counts of this clonotype. V gene TRBV9 combines with J gene TRBJ2-2; D possibly corresponds to TRBD1 (5 bases). The V end lost 2 bases, the J end lost 5 bases, and 16 bases lay between the germline ends. This CDR3 contains 16 residues. The germline V gene has CDR1 SGDLS and CDR2 YYNGEE. The CDR3 DNA sequence: TGTGCCAGCAGCGTCACTACAGGCCCTCGGACCGGGGAGCTGTTTTTT. As protein: CASSVTTGPRTGELFF.

This clonotype was detected ten times or more. This rearrangement joins TRBV12-3 or TRBV12-4 to TRBJ2-5; maybe TRBD1 (5 bases). V was clipped by 5 bases and J by 4 bases, with 14 bases between them. The CDR3 consists of 14 residues. The CDR3, as DNA: TGTGCCAGCAGTCCTCGGCAGGGAACAGAGACCCAGTACTTC. Amino acids: CASSPRQGTETQYF.

This sequence joins TRBV6-5 and TRBJ2-3; TRBD1 agrees at 7 bases. The CDR3 is 15 residues long. The junction had 8 bases not matched to a gene; V was cut back by 6 bases and J by 2 bases. Germline lookup yields CDR1 MNHEY and CDR2 SVGAGI. CDR3 protein: CASRDTGANTDTQYF. The CDR3 DNA follows: TGTGCCAGCAGGGATACAGGGGCCAACACAGATACGCAGTATTTT.

This clonotype came up many times. The V call is TRBV29-1, the J call TRBJ2-1; 7 bases match TRBD1. This CDR3 comprises 13 residues. CDR1 and CDR2 (germline): SQVTM, ANQGSEA. After removal of 5 bases from V and 4 bases from J, the junction contained 5 bases not matched to a gene. The CDR3 sequence is CSVFQGVYNEQFF. Here the CDR3 DNA reads TGCAGCGTTTTTCAGGGGGTATACAATGAGCAGTTCTTC.

This clonotype was observed at least ten times. V and J are TRBV19 and TRBJ2-5; tentative D call: TRBD2 (5 bases). Germline values: CDR1 LNHDA, CDR2 SQIVND (reference sequence). V lost 3 bases and J 5 bases, leaving 10 bases between the germline ends. CDR3 size: 13 residues. CDR3 region: CASSMRGMETQYF. The CDR3 nucleotides are TGTGCCAGTAGTATGAGAGGGATGGAGACCCAGTACTTC.